The clone carrying this T cell receptor beta chain was detected only a few times. The data originate from a study of blood T cell repertoires in COVID-19. CDR1 and CDR2 from the germline V gene are LNHDA and SQIVND (reference sequence). The CDR3 totals 12 residues. The V and J ends lost 3 bases and 10 bases, in that order; junction bases with no gene match: 4. Method: immunoSEQ multiplex PCR; TCRdb's copy keeps in-frame clones and lacks some. This table holds 200,000 or so clones, about 78% found once. V usage is TRBV19 and J usage is TRBJ1-1, with 8 bases aligning to TRBD1. Material: peripheral blood. This clonotype was sampled from a woman in her 70s with acute or convalescent COVID-19. CDR3 loop: CASSIDRGAAFF. CDR3 nucleotides: TGTGCCAGTAGTATCGACAGGGGTGCAGCTTTCTTT.